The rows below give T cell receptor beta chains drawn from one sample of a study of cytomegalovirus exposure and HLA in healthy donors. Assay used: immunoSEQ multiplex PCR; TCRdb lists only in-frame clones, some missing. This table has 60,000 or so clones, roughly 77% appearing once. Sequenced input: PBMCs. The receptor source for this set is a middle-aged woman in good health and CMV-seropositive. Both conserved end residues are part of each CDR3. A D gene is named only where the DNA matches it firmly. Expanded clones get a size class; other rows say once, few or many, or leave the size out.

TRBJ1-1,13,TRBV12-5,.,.,TGTGCTAGTGGTTTGAGGGAGGATACTGAAGCTTTCTTT,CASGLREDTEAFF
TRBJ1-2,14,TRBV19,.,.,TGTGCCAGCTACCACCACGGCAGCCAGTCGGGGTCCACCTTC,CASYHHGSQSGSTF
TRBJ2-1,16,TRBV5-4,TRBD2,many,TGTGCCAGCAGCCCGATCGGGGGGGGACCCTACAATGAGCAGTTCTTC,CASSPIGGGPYNEQFF
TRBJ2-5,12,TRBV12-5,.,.,TGTGCTAGTGGCCGGGGATTTGAGACCCAGTACTTC,CASGRGFETQYF
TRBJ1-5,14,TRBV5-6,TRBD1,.,TGTGCCAGCAGCCGGACAGGGGGAAATCAGCCCCAGCATTTT,CASSRTGGNQPQHF
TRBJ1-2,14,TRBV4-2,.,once,TGTGCCAGCAGCCAAGAGTCCCCCCCAGGGGGCTACACCTTC,CASSQESPPGGYTF
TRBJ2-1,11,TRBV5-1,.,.,TGCGCCAGCACCTTCTACGATGAGCAGTTCTTC,CASTFYDEQFF
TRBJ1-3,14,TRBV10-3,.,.,TGTGCCATCGCAAGGGGGACCTCTGGAAACACCATATATTTT,CAIARGTSGNTIYF
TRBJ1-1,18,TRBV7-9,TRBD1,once,TGTGCCAGCAGCTTAGCGTGGGGACAGGGGGCCATTAACACTGAAGCTTTCTTT,CASSLAWGQGAINTEAFF
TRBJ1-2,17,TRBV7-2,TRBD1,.,TGTGCCAGCAGCTTGGGGGCCTCCGTCGGGACAGACTATGGCTACACCTTC,CASSLGASVGTDYGYTF
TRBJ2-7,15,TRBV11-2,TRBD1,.,TGTGCCAGCAGCTTAGTAGGGACAGGGGGTCCCGAGCAGTACTTC,CASSLVGTGGPEQYF
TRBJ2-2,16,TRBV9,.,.,TGTGCCAGCAGTCAAAAACAGGGGAGGTTGTCCGGGGAGCTGTTTTTT,CASSQKQGRLSGELFF
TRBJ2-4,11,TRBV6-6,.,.,TGTGCCAGCAGTTATCTAGACATTCAGTACTTC,CASSYLDIQYF
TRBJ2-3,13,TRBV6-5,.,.,TGTGCCAGCAGTCCCCGTTTCGTGGATACGCAGTATTTT,CASSPRFVDTQYF
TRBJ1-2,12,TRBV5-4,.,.,TGTGCCAGCAGCCGAGGGGGGGATGGCTACACCTTC,CASSRGGDGYTF
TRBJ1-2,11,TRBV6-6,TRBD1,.,TGTGCCAGCAGTCAGACAGGGGGCTACACCTTC,CASSQTGGYTF
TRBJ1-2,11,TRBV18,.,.,TGTGCCAGCTCTACAGAGTATGGCTACACCTTC,CASSTEYGYTF
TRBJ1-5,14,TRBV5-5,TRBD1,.,TGTGCCAGCAGCCTCGGGACAGGGAGCCAGCCCCAGCATTTT,CASSLGTGSQPQHF
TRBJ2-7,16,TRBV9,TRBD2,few,TGTGCCAGCAGCGTGTCGCTTCTAGCGGGGTCCTACGAGCAGTACTTC,CASSVSLLAGSYEQYF
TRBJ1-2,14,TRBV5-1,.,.,TGCGCCAGCAGCTTGTTTTCCACTAACTATGGCTACACCTTC,CASSLFSTNYGYTF
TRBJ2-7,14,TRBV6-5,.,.,TGTGCCAGCAGTTACTCGGACAGTACCTACGAGCAGTACTTC,CASSYSDSTYEQYF
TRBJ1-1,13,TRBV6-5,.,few,TGTGCCAGCAATCCGGGGTCGGCAACTGAAGCTTTCTTT,CASNPGSATEAFF
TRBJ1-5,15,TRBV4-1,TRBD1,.,TGCGTCAGCAGCCTCGGACAGGGAGGCAATCAGCCCCAGCATTTT,CVSSLGQGGNQPQHF
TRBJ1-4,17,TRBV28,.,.,TGTGCCAGCAGTCCCCCAGAGACAGTGGCAACTAATGAAAAACTGTTTTTT,CASSPPETVATNEKLFF
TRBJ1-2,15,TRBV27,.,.,TGTGCCAGCAGTCCCGCAAATAGGGGGACCTATGGCTACACCTTC,CASSPANRGTYGYTF
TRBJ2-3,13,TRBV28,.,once,TGTGCCAGCAGTCCCCCGGGACTGCAAGCGCAGTATTTT,CASSPPGLQAQYF
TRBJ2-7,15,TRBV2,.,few,TGTGCCAGCAGAAATCTCGGGACTGAGACCTACGAGCAGTACTTC,CASRNLGTETYEQYF
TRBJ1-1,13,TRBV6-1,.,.,TGTGCCAGCAGACCGGGTTTGAACACTGAAGCTTTCTTT,CASRPGLNTEAFF
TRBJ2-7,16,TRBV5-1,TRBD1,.,TGCGCCAGCAGCCCGACAGGGGGCGGGTTTCGCCACGAGCAGTACTTC,CASSPTGGGFRHEQYF
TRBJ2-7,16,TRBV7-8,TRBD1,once,TGTGCCAGCAGCCCCCGGCATGGGACAGGGATCTACGAGCAGTACTTC,CASSPRHGTGIYEQYF
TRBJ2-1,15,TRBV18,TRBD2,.,TGTGCCAGCTCACGCAGCGGGGGGGCCTACAATGAGCAGTTCTTC,CASSRSGGAYNEQFF
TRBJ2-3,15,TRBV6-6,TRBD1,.,TGTGCCAGCAGTAGGGACAGGAGCCTCACAGATACGCAGTATTTT,CASSRDRSLTDTQYF
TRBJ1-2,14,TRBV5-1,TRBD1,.,TGCGCCAGCAGCGCCACAGGGGGCAACTATGGCTACACCTTC,CASSATGGNYGYTF
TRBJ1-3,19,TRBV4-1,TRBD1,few,TGCGCCAGCAGCCCTAAGACAGGGGGCCCCACCGGCTCTGGAAACACCATATATTTT,CASSPKTGGPTGSGNTIYF
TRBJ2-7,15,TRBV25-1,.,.,TGTGCCAGCAATGATTCATCGGGGGACCCCTACGAGCAGTACTTC,CASNDSSGDPYEQYF
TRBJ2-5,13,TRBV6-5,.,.,TGTGCCAGCAGTTACGGGGAAGGGGGGACCCAGTACTTC,CASSYGEGGTQYF
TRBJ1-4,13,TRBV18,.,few,TGTGCCAGCTCACCGAACTCGAATGAAAAACTGTTTTTT,CASSPNSNEKLFF
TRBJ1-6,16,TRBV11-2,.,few,TGTGCCAGCACCATGACAGTTCCCTCATCTTATTCACCCCTCCACTTT,CASTMTVPSSYSPLHF
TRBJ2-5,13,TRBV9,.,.,TGTGCCAGCAGCCCTAGTCCCCGGGAGACCCAGTACTTC,CASSPSPRETQYF
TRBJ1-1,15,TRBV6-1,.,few,TGTGCCAGCAGTGACGGGACTGCACACAACACTGAAGCTTTCTTT,CASSDGTAHNTEAFF
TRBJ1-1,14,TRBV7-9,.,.,TGTGCCAGCAGTCCGTCGGGGTCGAACACTGAAGCTTTCTTT,CASSPSGSNTEAFF
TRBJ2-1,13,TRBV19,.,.,TGTGCCAGTAGTATAGTCCAAAACAATGAGCAGTTCTTC,CASSIVQNNEQFF
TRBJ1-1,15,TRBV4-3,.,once,TGCGCCAGCAGCCAAGCGCAGGGTATGAACACTGAAGCTTTCTTT,CASSQAQGMNTEAFF
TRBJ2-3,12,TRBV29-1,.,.,TGCAGCGTTGGTGGCAGCACAGATACGCAGTATTTT,CSVGGSTDTQYF
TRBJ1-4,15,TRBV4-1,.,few,TGCGCCAGCAGCCAAGGTTTGACAGTCCTCGAAAAACTGTTTTTT,CASSQGLTVLEKLFF
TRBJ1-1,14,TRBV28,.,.,TGTGCCAGCGGCCTGGGGGGGAGGGACACTGAAGCTTTCTTT,CASGLGGRDTEAFF
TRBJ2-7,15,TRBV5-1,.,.,TGCGCCAGCAGCTTCTCCGGGTCTCTCTCCTACGAGCAGTACTTC,CASSFSGSLSYEQYF
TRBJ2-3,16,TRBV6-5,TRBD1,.,TGTGCCAGCAGTTCCTCCGGGACAGGCCGGGGGTGGGTGCAGTATTTT,CASSSSGTGRGWVQYF
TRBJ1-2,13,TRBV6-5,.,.,TGTGCCAGCAGTGAGGCGCAGCAGGGTGGCTACACCTTC,CASSEAQQGGYTF
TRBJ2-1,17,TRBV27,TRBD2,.,TGTGCCAGCAGGCGTACTAGCGGGGGGGCGAAATACAATGAGCAGTTCTTC,CASRRTSGGAKYNEQFF
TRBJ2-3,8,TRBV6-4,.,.,TGTGCCATCCTTACGCAGTATTTT,CAILTQYF
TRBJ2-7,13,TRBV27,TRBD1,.,TGTGCCAGCAGACAGGACAGGTTCGACGAGCAGTACTTC,CASRQDRFDEQYF
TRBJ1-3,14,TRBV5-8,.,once,TGTGCCAGCAGCCGCAGGGTTGCTGGAAACACCATATATTTT,CASSRRVAGNTIYF